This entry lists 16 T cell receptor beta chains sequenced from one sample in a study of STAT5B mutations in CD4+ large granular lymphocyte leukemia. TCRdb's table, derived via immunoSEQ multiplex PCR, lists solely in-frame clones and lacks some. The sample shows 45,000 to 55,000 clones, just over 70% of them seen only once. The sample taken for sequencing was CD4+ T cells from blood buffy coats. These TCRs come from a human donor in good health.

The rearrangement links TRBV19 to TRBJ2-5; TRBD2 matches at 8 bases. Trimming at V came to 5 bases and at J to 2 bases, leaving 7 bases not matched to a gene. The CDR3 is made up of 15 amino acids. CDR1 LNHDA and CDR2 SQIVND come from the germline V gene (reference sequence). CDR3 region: CASSPQRGLQETQYF. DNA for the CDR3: TGTGCCAGTAGTCCCCAGCGGGGGTTACAAGAGACCCAGTACTTC.

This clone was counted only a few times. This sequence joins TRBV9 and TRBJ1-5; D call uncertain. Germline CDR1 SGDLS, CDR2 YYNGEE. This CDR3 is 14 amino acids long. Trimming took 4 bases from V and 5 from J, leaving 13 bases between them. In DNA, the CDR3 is TGTGCCAGCAGCTCGGGAGGACGCGATCAGCCCCAGCATTTT. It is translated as CASSSGGRDQPQHF.

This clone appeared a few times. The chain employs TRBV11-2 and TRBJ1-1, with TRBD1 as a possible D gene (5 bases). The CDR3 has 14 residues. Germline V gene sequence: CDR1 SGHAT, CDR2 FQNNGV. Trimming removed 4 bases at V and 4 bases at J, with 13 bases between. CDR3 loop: CASSSLGGITEAFF. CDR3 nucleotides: TGTGCCAGCAGCTCCTTGGGGGGAATCACTGAAGCTTTCTTT. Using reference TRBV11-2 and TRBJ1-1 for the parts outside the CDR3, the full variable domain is EAGVAQSPRYKIIEKRQSVAFWCNPISGHATLYWYQQILGQGPKLLIQFQNNGVVDDSQLPKDRFSAERLKGVDSTLKIQPAKLEDSAVYLCASSSLGGITEAFFGQGTRLTVV.

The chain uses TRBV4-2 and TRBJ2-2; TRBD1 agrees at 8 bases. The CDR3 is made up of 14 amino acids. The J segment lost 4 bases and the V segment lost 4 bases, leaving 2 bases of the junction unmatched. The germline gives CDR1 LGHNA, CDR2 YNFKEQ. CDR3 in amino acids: CASSRGQGTGELFF. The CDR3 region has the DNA TGTGCCAGCAGCCGCGGACAGGGCACCGGGGAGCTGTTTTTT.

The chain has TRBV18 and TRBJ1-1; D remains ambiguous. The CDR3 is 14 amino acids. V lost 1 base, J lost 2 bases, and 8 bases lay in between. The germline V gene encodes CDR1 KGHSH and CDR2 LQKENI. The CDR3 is CASSPRRTNTEAFF. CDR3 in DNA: TGTGCCAGCTCACCACGGAGGACTAACACTGAAGCTTTCTTT.

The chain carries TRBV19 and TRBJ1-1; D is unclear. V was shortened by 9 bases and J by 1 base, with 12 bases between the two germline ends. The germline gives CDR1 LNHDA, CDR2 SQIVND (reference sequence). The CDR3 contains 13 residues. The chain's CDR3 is CASAAGANTEAFF. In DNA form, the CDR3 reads TGTGCCAGCGCGGCTGGTGCGAACACTGAAGCTTTCTTT.

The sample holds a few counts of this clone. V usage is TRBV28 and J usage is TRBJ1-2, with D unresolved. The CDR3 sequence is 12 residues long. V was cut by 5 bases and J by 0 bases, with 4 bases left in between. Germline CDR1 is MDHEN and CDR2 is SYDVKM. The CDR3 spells CASSLSNYGYTF. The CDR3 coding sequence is TGTGCCAGCAGTCTCTCTAACTATGGCTACACCTTC.

The CDR3 nucleotides read TGTGCCAGCAGCTTCGGGGGCACAGATACGCAGTATTTT. Translated: CASSFGGTDTQYF. The J gene is TRBJ2-3, the V gene TRBV7-9; tentative D call: TRBD2 (5 bases). There are 13 residues in the CDR3. Germline V gene lookup returns CDR1 SEHNR and CDR2 FQNEAQ (reference sequence). The ends were cut back, 3 bases at V and 1 base at J, with 5 bases in the middle.

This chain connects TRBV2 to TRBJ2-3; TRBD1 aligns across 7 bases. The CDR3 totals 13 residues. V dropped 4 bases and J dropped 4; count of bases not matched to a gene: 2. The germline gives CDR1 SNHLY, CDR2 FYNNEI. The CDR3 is CASSGQGPDTQYF. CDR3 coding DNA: TGTGCCAGCAGTGGACAGGGCCCAGATACGCAGTATTTT. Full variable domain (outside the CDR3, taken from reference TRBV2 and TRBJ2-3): EPEVTQTPSHQVTQMGQEVILRCVPISNHLYFYWYRQILGQKVEFLVSFYNNEISEKSEIFDDQFSVERPDGSNFTLKIRSTKLEDSAMYFCASSGQGPDTQYFGPGTRLTVL.

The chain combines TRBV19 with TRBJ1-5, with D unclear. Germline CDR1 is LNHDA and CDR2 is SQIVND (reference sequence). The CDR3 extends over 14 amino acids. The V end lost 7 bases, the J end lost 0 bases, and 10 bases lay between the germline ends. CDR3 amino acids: CASISGYSNQPQHF. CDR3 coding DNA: TGTGCCAGTATATCCGGATATAGCAATCAGCCCCAGCATTTT.

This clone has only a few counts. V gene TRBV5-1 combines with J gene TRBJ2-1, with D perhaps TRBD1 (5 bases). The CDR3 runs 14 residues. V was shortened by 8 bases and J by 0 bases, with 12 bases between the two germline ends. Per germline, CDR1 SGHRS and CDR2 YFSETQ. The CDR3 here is CASNPTASYNEQFF. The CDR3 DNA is TGCGCCAGTAACCCGACAGCCTCCTACAATGAGCAGTTCTTC. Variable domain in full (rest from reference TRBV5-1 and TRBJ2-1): KAGVTQTPRYLIKTRGQQVTLSCSPISGHRSVSWYQQTPGQGLQFLFEYFSETQRNKGNFPGRFSGRQFSNSRSEMNVSTLELGDSALYLCASNPTASYNEQFFGPGTRLTVL.

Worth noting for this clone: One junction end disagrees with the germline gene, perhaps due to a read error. For the CDR3, the DNA is TGTGCTAGCAGCTTAGGTCCGGACAGGGCCAATGAGCAGTTCTTC. It codes for CASSLGPDRANEQFF. The chain combines TRBV7-7 with TRBJ2-1; 8 bases fit TRBD1. The CDR3 has 15 amino acids. CDR1 SSHAT and CDR2 FNYEAQ come from the germline V gene (reference sequence).

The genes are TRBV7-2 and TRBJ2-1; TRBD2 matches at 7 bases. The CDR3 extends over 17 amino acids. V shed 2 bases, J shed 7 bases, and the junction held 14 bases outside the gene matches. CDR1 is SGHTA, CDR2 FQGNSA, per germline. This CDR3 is CASSLRSGTNLANEQFF. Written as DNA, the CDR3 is TGTGCCAGCAGCTTAAGGTCCGGGACTAATCTTGCAAATGAGCAGTTCTTC.

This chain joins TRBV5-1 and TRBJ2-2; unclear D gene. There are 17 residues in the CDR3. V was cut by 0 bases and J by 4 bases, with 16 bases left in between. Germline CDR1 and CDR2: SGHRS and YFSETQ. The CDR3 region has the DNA TGCGCCAGCAGCTTGGTCCCACCTGACACCAGCACCGGGGAGCTGTTTTTT. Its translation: CASSLVPPDTSTGELFF.

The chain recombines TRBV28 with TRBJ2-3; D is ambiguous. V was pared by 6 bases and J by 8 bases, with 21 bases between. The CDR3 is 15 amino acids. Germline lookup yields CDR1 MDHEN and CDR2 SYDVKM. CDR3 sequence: CASSLVRSAVSTQYF. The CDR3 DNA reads TGTGCCAGCAGCCTAGTAAGGTCCGCTGTTAGTACGCAGTATTTT.

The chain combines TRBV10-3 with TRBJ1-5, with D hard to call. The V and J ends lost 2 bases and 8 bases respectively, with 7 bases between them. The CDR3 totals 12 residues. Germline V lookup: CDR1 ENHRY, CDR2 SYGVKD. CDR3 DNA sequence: TGTGCCATCAGTGAGCCTGGGGAGCCCCAGCATTTT. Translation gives CAISEPGEPQHF.